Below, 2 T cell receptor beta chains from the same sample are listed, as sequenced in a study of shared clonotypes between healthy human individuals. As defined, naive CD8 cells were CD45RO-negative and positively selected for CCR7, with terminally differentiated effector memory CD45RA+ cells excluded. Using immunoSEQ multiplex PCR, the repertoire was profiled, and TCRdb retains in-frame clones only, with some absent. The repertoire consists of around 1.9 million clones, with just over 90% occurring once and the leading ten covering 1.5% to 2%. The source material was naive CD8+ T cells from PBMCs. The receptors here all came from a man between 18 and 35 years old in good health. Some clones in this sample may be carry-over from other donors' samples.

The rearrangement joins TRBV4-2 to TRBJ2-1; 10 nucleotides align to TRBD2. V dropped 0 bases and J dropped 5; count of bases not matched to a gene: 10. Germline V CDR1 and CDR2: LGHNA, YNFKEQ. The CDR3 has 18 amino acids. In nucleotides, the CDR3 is TGTGCCAGCAGCCAAGATTCATATCAGCGGGAGGGCCACAATGAGCAGTTCTTC. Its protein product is CASSQDSYQREGHNEQFF.

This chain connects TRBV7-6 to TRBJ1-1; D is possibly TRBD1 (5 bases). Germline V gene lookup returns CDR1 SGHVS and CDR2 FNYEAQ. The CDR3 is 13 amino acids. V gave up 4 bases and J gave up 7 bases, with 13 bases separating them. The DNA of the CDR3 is TGTGCCAGCAGCTCCCAGAGGGGCGGTGAAGCTTTCTTT. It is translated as CASSSQRGGEAFF.